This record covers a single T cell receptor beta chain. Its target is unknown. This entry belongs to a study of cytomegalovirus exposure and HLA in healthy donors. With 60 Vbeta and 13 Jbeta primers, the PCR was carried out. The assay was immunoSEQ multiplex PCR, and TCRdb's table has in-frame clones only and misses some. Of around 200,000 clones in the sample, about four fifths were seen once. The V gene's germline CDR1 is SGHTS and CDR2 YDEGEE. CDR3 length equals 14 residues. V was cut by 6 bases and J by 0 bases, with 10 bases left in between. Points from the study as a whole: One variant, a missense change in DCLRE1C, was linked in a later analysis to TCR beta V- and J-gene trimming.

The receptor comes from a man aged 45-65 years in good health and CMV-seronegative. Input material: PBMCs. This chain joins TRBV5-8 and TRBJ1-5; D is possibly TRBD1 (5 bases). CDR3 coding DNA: TGTGCCAGCAAGGGGCAGTATAGCAATCAGCCCCAGCATTTT. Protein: CASKGQYSNQPQHF.